This TCR beta chain is drawn from a study of siplizumab effects on memory and regulatory T cells. Study-wide results and caveats: Researchers could not give a naive or memory phenotype to roughly 75-96% of proliferating CD4+ or CD8+ clones.

As regards this clone: What it binds is unknown.

V was pared by 3 bases and J by 7 bases, with 9 bases of the junction left unmatched. The CDR3 totals 15 residues. CDR1 is SEHNR and CDR2 is FQNEAQ in the germline V gene (reference sequence). Data came from immunoSEQ multiplex PCR; TCRdb stores just in-frame clones and leaves some out. The sample has roughly 82,000 clones, approximately 86% seen once; the top ten hold roughly 1.5%. This clonotype originated in a human donor in good health. Sequencing input: Tregs sorted from blood. This rearrangement joins TRBV7-9 to TRBJ2-1, with TRBD1 identical over 7 bases. CDR3 in amino acids: CASSFVATGRNEQFF. In nucleotides, the CDR3 is TGTGCCAGCAGCTTTGTGGCGACAGGGCGGAATGAGCAGTTCTTC.